This TCR beta chain originates from a study of T cells during gluten challenge in celiac disease (dated 2017 in TCRdb). At the level of the whole study: Paired single-cell TCR sequencing was done for roughly 7 challenge participants who showed a significant increase in HLA-DQ:gluten tetramer-binding T cells. During the challenge, blood was drawn at baseline, day 6 and day 14, while duodenal biopsies were taken at baseline and day 14. Single-cell libraries were sequenced paired-end 250 bp and bulk libraries paired-end 300 bp on the Illumina MiSeq.

Library construction relied on single-cell sequencing. The sequencing machine was an Illumina MiSeq. Three nested PCRs with multiplexed primers covering all TRA and TRB V genes were used to amplify paired single-cell TCR-alpha and TCR-beta sequences. Per the source publication's procedure: Selected pRESTO steps were used to preprocess the reads, and IMGT/HighV-QUEST was used to assign V, D, J genes and CDR3 junctions. Single cells were kept only if valid singletons with at most three chains, each supported by 100 or more reads. A clonotype was defined by identical paired TCR-alpha/beta nucleotide sequences, and sharing of only 0.15% to 0.2% between patients indicated that cross-contamination was negligible. Repertoire diversity was estimated with an undersampling-corrected Shannon index in samples with more than 20 cells. TCRdb trimmed the raw reads at Q25, called clones with MiXCR and kept productive beta chains. A single entry per CDR3 protein holds the most common genes and DNA from its merged rows. These V and J calls are TCRdb output, not the study's own analysis. In this sample the table shows approximately 350 distinct CDR3 sequences, around 48% of which occur a single time. The ten largest clones capture under 65% of the sample.

The paper as a whole reports these results and caveats: The circulating gluten-specific T cells hit their peak on day 6, and the day-6 repertoire seemed to be made up largely of expanded preexisting memory clonotypes. Across six or seven patients, about 12-44% of single-cell TCR-alpha/beta clonotypes at the latest time point were also found at baseline, with roughly 52-56% being obtained from bulk data. Clonal expansion rose on day 6, as shown by reduced sample-corrected Shannon diversity of circulating gluten-specific T cells.

Reading the germline V gene gives CDR1 SGHDN and CDR2 FVKESK. Counted from cysteine to phenylalanine, this CDR3 has 16 amino acids. The sequence is cut down to CDR3 DNA, 48 bases in frame from base 1. Trimming at the junction amounts to 4 bases on V and 4 bases on J, and the germline ends lie 19 bases apart. Blood cells were gated as tetramer-binding CD4+ effector-memory gut-homing T cells: CD3+, CD45RA-, CD62L-, integrin beta7+, with lineage markers excluded. To study recall of gluten-specific T cells, treated celiac disease patients who were on a gluten-free diet went through a 14-day oral dietary gluten challenge. Sorting was performed on an Aria II cell sorter as single cells, and bulk sorting was additionally performed when tetramer-positive cells were relatively numerous. Peripheral blood mononuclear cells were isolated by Ficoll density gradient centrifugation and cryopreserved before staining. Before tetramer-binding CD4+ T cells were sorted, thawed cells were stained with a pool of PE-conjugated HLA-DQ:gluten tetramers that present immunodominant gluten epitopes. After HLA-DQ:gluten tetramer staining, the blood samples went through tetramer-based enrichment.

There are a few counts of this clonotype. There are no base qualities to consult, and no much larger clone falls within one base. This chain joins TRBV14 to TRBJ1-2; no confident D gene assignment can be made. This sequence originates from a male donor with celiac disease. Sequencing used gluten-specific CD4+ T cells sorted from blood using tetramers, obtained at baseline or on day 6, 14 or 28 of gluten challenge (not recorded which). In nucleotide form, the sequence is TGTGCCAGCAGCCTAGGTGGAGTTCGAGATTTCTATGGCTACACCTTC. It translates to CASSLGGVRDFYGYTF.